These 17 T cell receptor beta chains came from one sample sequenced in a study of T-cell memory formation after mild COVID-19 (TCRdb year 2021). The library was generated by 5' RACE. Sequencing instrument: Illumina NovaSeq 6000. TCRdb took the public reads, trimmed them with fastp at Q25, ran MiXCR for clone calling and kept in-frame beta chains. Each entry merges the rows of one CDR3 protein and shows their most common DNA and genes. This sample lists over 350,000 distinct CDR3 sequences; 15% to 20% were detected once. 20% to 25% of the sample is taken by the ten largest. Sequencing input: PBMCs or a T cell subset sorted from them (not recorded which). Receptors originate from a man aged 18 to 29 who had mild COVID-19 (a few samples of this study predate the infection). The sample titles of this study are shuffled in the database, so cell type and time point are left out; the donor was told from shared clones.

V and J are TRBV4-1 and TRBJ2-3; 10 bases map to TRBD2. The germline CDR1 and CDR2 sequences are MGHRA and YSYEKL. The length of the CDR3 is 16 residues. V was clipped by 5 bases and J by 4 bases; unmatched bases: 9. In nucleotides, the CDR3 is TGCGCCAGCAGCAACCTAGCGGGGGAGGGTGCAGATACGCAGTATTTT. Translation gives CASSNLAGEGADTQYF.

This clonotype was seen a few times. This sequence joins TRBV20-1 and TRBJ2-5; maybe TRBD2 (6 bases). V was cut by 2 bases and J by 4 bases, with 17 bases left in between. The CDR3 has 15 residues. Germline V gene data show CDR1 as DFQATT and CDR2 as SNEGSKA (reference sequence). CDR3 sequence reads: CSARRDGGKRETQYF. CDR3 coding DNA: TGCAGTGCTAGAAGGGACGGGGGAAAACGAGAGACCCAGTACTTC.

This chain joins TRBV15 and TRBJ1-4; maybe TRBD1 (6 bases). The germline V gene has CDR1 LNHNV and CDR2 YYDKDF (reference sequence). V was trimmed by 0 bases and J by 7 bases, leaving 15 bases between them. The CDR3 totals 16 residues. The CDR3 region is CATSRDEGGIGEKLFF. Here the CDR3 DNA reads TGTGCCACCAGCAGAGATGAGGGGGGGATCGGTGAAAAACTGTTTTTT.

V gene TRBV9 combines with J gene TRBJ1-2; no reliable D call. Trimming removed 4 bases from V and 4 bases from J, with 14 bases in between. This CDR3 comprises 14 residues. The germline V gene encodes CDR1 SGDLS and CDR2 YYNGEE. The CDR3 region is CASSKRTGAYGYTF. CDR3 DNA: TGTGCCAGCAGCAAACGGACGGGAGCCTATGGCTACACCTTC.

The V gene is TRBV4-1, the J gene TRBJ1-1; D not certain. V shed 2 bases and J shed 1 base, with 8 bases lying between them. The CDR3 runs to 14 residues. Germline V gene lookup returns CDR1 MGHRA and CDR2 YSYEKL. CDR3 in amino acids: CASSQLMGNTEAFF. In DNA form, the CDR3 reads TGCGCCAGCAGCCAATTGATGGGGAACACTGAAGCTTTCTTT.

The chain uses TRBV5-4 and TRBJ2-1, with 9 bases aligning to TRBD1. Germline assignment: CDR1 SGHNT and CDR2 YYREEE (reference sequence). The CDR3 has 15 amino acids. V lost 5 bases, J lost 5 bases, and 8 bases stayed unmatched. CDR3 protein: CASSPGTGYHNEQFF. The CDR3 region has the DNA TGTGCCAGCAGTCCCGGGACAGGGTACCACAATGAGCAGTTCTTC.

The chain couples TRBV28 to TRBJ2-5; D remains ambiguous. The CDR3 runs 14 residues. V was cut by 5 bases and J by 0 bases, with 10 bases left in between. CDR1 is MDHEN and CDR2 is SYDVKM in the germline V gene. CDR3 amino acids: CASSPRFYQETQYF. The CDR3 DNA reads TGTGCCAGCAGTCCCCGGTTCTACCAAGAGACCCAGTACTTC.

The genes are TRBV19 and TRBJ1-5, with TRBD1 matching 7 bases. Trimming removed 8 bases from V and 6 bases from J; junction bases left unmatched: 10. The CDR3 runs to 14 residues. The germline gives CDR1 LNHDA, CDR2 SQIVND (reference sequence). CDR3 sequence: CASGLTGMSQPQHF. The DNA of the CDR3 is TGTGCCAGTGGGTTGACAGGGATGTCTCAGCCCCAGCATTTT.

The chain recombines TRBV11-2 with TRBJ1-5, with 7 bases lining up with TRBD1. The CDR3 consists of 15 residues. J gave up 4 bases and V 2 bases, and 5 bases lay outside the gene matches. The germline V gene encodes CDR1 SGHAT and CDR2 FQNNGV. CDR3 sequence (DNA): TGTGCCAGCAGCTTAAGAGGGACAGATAATCAGCCCCAGCATTTT. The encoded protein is CASSLRGTDNQPQHF.

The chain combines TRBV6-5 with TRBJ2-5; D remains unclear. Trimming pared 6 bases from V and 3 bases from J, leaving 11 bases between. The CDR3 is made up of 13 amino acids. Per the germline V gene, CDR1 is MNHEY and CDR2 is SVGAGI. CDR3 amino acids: CASRVGWEETQYF. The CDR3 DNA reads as TGTGCCAGCAGGGTCGGTTGGGAAGAGACCCAGTACTTC.

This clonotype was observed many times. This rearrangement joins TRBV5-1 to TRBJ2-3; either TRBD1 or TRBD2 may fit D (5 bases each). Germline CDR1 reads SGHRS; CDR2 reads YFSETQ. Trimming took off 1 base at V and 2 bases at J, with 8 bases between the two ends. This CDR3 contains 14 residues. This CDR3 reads CASSLFGATDTQYF. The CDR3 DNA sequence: TGCGCCAGCAGCTTGTTCGGGGCCACAGATACGCAGTATTTT.

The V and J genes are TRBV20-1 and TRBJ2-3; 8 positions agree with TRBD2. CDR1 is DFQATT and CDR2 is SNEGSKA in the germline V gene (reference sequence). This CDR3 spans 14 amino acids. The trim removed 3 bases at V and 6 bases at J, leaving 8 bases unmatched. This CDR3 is CSASGGLAQDTQYF. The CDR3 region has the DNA TGCAGTGCTAGCGGCGGACTAGCTCAGGATACGCAGTATTTT.

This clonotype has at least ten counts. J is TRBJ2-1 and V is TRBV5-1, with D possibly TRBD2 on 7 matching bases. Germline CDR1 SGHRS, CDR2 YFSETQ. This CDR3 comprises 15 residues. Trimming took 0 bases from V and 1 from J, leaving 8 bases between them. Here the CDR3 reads CASSLEGGSYNEQFF. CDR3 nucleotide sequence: TGCGCCAGCAGCTTGGAGGGGGGGTCCTACAATGAGCAGTTCTTC.

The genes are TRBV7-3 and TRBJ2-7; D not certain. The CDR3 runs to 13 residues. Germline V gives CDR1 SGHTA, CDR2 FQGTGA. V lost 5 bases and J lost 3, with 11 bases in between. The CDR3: CASSLYDFYEQYV. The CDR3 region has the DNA TGTGCCAGCAGCCTGTATGATTTCTACGAGCAGTACGTC.

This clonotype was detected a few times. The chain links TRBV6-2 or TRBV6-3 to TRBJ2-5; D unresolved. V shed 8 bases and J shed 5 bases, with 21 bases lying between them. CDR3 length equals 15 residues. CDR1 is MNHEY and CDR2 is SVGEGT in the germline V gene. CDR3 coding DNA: TGTGCCAGCCGTCCCTTAGGAGCCCCCCGGGAGACCCAGTACTTC. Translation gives CASRPLGAPRETQYF.

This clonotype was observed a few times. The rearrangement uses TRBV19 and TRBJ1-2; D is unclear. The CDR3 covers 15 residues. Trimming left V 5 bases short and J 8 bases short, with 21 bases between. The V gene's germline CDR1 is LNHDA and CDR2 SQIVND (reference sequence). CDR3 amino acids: CASSSLQLSSGGYTF. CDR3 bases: TGTGCCAGTAGTTCGTTACAGCTCTCTTCGGGAGGCTACACCTTC.

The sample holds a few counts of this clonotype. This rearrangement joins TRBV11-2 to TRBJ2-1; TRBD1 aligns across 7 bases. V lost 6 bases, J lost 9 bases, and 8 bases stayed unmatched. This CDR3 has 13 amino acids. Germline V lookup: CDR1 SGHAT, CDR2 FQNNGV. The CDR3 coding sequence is TGTGCCAGCAGTTCTGAGGGGGCAGGTGAGCAGTTCTTC. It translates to CASSSEGAGEQFF. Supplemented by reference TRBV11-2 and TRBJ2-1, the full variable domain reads EAGVAQSPRYKIIEKRQSVAFWCNPISGHATLYWYQQILGQGPKLLIQFQNNGVVDDSQLPKDRFSAERLKGVDSTLKIQPAKLEDSAVYLCASSSEGAGEQFFGPGTRLTVL.